This T cell receptor (beta chain) was identified during a study of read filtering for tumor transcriptome and immune sequencing. The CDR3 length is 13 residues. V lost 6 bases to trimming and J lost 5 bases; unmatched junction nucleotides: 7. Per the germline V gene, CDR1 is SQVTM and CDR2 is ANQGSEA. This clonotype was seen ten or more times. From approximately 430 ng of RNA, a library with molecular barcoded alpha/delta and beta/gamma adaptors was made. TCRdb used MiXCR to reprocess the reads, holding one entry per CDR3 protein. Of 75,000 to 95,000 distinct CDR3 sequences in the sample, about a fifth are singletons; the top ten hold 11%.

The sequence was obtained from a donor aged 40 or over with multiple myeloma. The sequencing input was a population of CD138-negative cells sorted from bone marrow. V and J are TRBV29-1 and TRBJ2-7, with 10 bases lining up with TRBD1. The CDR3 spells CSVRDRGLHEQYF. In nucleotides, the CDR3 is TGCAGCGTCCGGGACAGGGGACTCCACGAGCAGTACTTC.